This passage covers 29 T cell receptor beta chains from one sample sequenced in a study of blood T cell repertoires in COVID-19. Sequencing used immunoSEQ multiplex PCR; TCRdb keeps in-frame clones, though not all of them. The sample includes 100,000 or so clones, around 86% of them seen just once. Sequenced input: peripheral blood. All receptors come from a man aged 50 to 59 with acute or convalescent COVID-19.

The CDR3 spells CASSIPRTDTQYF. CDR3 DNA: TGTGCCAGTAGTATCCCTAGGACAGATACGCAGTATTTT. V is TRBV19 and J is TRBJ2-3; D is uncertain. The CDR3 totals 13 residues. Germline CDR1 and CDR2: LNHDA and SQIVND (reference sequence). V lost 3 bases and J lost 3, with 7 bases in between.

The genes are TRBV15 and TRBJ1-5; TRBD1 aligns across 11 bases. J lost 8 bases, V lost 7 bases, and 7 bases had no gene match. Germline CDR1 is LNHNV and CDR2 is YYDKDF (reference sequence). CDR3 size: 14 residues. DNA of the CDR3: TGTGCCACCACCGGGGGACAGGGGGAAAAGCCCCAGCATTTT. Translation gives CATTGGQGEKPQHF.

The chain couples TRBV19 to TRBJ2-2; TRBD1 matches 8 bases. Losses at the gene ends were 6 bases for V and 7 bases for J; bases not matched to a gene: 10. Germline CDR1 and CDR2: LNHDA and SQIVND (reference sequence). The CDR3 extends over 15 amino acids. CDR3 DNA: TGTGCCAGTAGCATCACAGGGGGAAGGGACGGGGAGCTGTTTTTT. Protein: CASSITGGRDGELFF.

The gene calls are TRBV20-1 and TRBJ2-3; 13 bases fit TRBD2. Per germline, CDR1 DFQATT and CDR2 SNEGSKA (reference sequence). V trimming: 3 bases; J trimming: 6 bases; junction bases outside the gene matches: 33. CDR3 size: 24 residues. The DNA for the CDR3 is TGCAGTGCTAGTTTGCGTCCTCCCCAGTTTGCACCCGTCCTCGGACTAGCGGGAGTGGATACGCAGTATTTT. It specifies CSASLRPPQFAPVLGLAGVDTQYF.

The V and J genes are TRBV19 and TRBJ1-2, with 8 bases fitting TRBD1. The germline V gene has CDR1 LNHDA and CDR2 SQIVND (reference sequence). The ends lost 6 bases at V and 1 base at J; junction bases unmatched: 4. The CDR3 is made up of 14 amino acids. CDR3 sequence reads: CASSEQGDNYGYTF. The CDR3 DNA sequence: TGTGCCAGTAGCGAACAGGGGGATAACTATGGCTACACCTTC.

The chain employs TRBV9 and TRBJ2-2; the D gene is possibly TRBD2 (6 bases). With 4 bases removed from V and 0 bases from J, the gap between germline ends came to 13 bases. The germline V gene has CDR1 SGDLS and CDR2 YYNGEE. CDR3 length: 16 residues. In nucleotides, the CDR3 is TGTGCCAGCAGCTGGGGCCGCGGGGCGAACACCGGGGAGCTGTTTTTT. As protein: CASSWGRGANTGELFF.

The sample holds one count of this clone. The CDR3 DNA reads TGTGCCAGTAGTCCTGCCCCCCACAGGGGACGCAATCAGCCCCAGCATTTT. Protein sequence: CASSPAPHRGRNQPQHF. The chain has TRBV19 and TRBJ1-5, with 7 bases lining up with TRBD1. V lost 5 bases to trimming and J lost 2 bases; unmatched junction nucleotides: 12. The CDR3 runs 17 residues. Germline assignment: CDR1 LNHDA and CDR2 SQIVND (reference sequence). Complete variable domain (other parts from reference TRBV19 and TRBJ1-5): DGGITQSPKYLFRKEGQNVTLSCEQNLNHDAMYWYRQDPGQGLRLIYYSQIVNDFQKGDIAEGYSVSREKKESFPLTVTSAQKNPTAFYLCASSPAPHRGRNQPQHFGDGTRLSIL.

The sample holds a few counts of this clone. This sequence joins TRBV5-1 and TRBJ1-1; D is undetermined. CDR1 and CDR2 (germline): SGHRS, YFSETQ. V lost 7 bases, J lost 6 bases, and 13 bases lay in between. The CDR3 length is 12 residues. The CDR3 here is CASRFEGSEAFF. In DNA form, the CDR3 reads TGCGCCAGCCGATTCGAGGGTTCTGAAGCTTTCTTT.

The J gene is TRBJ1-6, the V gene TRBV6-5; a possible D gene is TRBD1 (6 bases). V was clipped by 6 bases and J by 0 bases, with 6 bases between them. The CDR3 spans 14 residues. Germline V lookup: CDR1 MNHEY, CDR2 SVGAGI. In nucleotides, the CDR3 is TGTGCCAGCAGAGGGGGCTCCTATAATTCACCCCTCCACTTT. It is translated as CASRGGSYNSPLHF.

The chain uses TRBV6-1 and TRBJ2-1; TRBD2 matches at 11 bases. Trimming at V came to 4 bases and at J to 9 bases, leaving 20 bases not matched to a gene. Per germline, CDR1 MNHNS and CDR2 SASEGT. The CDR3 has 19 residues. CDR3 in DNA: TGTGCCAGCAGTGCGCCTAGCGGGAGGCGTGGGGCTGGGCCGGGTGAGCAGTTCTTC. Its protein product is CASSAPSGRRGAGPGEQFF.

The genes are TRBV2 and TRBJ2-6, with no clear D. V lost 3 bases to trimming and J lost 2 bases, with 11 bases between them. The length of the CDR3 is 16 residues. CDR1 and CDR2 (germline): SNHLY, FYNNEI. CDR3 sequence: CASSELKPAGANVLTF. The CDR3 bases are TGTGCCAGCAGTGAGCTAAAGCCCGCTGGGGCCAACGTCCTGACTTTC.

The chain joins TRBV10-1 to TRBJ2-2, with 7 bases aligning to TRBD2. Germline CDR1 and CDR2: WNHNN and SYGVQD (reference sequence). V lost 8 bases and J lost 5; bases outside the gene matches: 5. The CDR3 length is 13 residues. The CDR3 nucleotides are TGCGCCAGCTCGGCGGGGGATACCGGGGAGCTGTTTTTT. It yields the protein CASSAGDTGELFF.

The rearrangement links TRBV15 to TRBJ2-1; D not resolved. Trimming took 1 base from V and 8 from J, leaving 12 bases between them. The CDR3 loop spans 14 amino acids. Germline values: CDR1 LNHNV, CDR2 YYDKDF (reference sequence). Here the CDR3 DNA reads TGTGCCACCAGCAGAGTAGACCAGGTCGATGAGCAGTTCTTC. Translating it yields CATSRVDQVDEQFF.

This sequence joins TRBV7-3 and TRBJ2-1, with 15 bases lining up with TRBD2. The J segment lost 6 bases and the V segment lost 6 bases, leaving 21 bases of the junction unmatched. This CDR3 is built from 21 residues. Germline loops: CDR1 SGHTA, CDR2 FQGTGA. DNA for the CDR3: TGTGCCAGCAGTCCTAGGCCACCCGGGACTAGCGGGAGGAGGGGCGGCAATGAGCAGTTCTTC. Protein product: CASSPRPPGTSGRRGGNEQFF. The full variable domain, completed using reference TRBV7-3 and TRBJ2-1, is GAGVSQTPSNKVTEKGKYVELRCDPISGHTALYWYRQSLGQGPEFLIYFQGTGAADDSGLPNDRFFAVRPEGSVSTLKIQRTERGDSAVYLCASSPRPPGTSGRRGGNEQFFGPGTRLTVL.

J is TRBJ2-3 and V is TRBV7-9; TRBD2 aligns across 8 bases. Germline CDR1 and CDR2: SEHNR and FQNEAQ (reference sequence). Trimming took 2 bases from V and 4 from J; bases not matched to a gene: 5. CDR3 length equals 15 residues. The CDR3 region is CASSLKGSGADTQYF. The CDR3 nucleotides read TGTGCCAGCAGCTTAAAGGGTAGCGGGGCAGATACGCAGTATTTT. The entire variable domain, with the rest obtained from reference TRBV7-9 and TRBJ2-3, is as follows: DTGVSQNPRHKITKRGQNVTFRCDPISEHNRLYWYRQTLGQGPEFLTYFQNEAQLEKSRLLSDRFSAERPKGSFSTLEIQRTEQGDSAMYLCASSLKGSGADTQYFGPGTRLTVL.

J is TRBJ1-1 and V is TRBV12-3 or TRBV12-4; unclear D gene. V was trimmed by 4 bases and J by 6 bases, leaving 6 bases between them. The CDR3 is 11 amino acids. This CDR3 reads CASSSWPEAFF. Here the CDR3 DNA reads TGTGCCAGCAGTTCCTGGCCTGAAGCTTTCTTT.

The chain links TRBV29-1 to TRBJ2-3, with TRBD2 as a possible D gene (5 bases). The CDR3 length is 14 residues. V lost 6 bases and J 3 bases, leaving 16 bases between the germline ends. The germline V gene has CDR1 SQVTM and CDR2 ANQGSEA. Here the CDR3 DNA reads TGCAGCGTCCGTGGGGAGCTTGGTACAGATACGCAGTATTTT. Translating it yields CSVRGELGTDTQYF.

This clone was recorded only once. The sample holds other DNA sequences that translate to the same CDR3. CDR3 DNA: TGTGCCAGCAGCGATCCAGGGGGCGTCTATGGCTACACCTTC. Its translation: CASSDPGGVYGYTF. J is TRBJ1-2 and V is TRBV11-3; 8 bases match TRBD1. The junction had 6 bases not matched to a gene; V was cut back by 5 bases and J by 4 bases. Germline V gene data show CDR1 as SGHNT and CDR2 as YENEEA. The CDR3 contains 14 residues.

This chain uses TRBV11-2 with TRBJ2-3; weak D call: TRBD1 (6 bases). The V end lost 4 bases, the J end lost 4 bases, and 12 bases lay between the germline ends. The CDR3 totals 14 residues. Germline V gene lookup returns CDR1 SGHAT and CDR2 FQNNGV. The CDR3 DNA reads TGTGCCAGCAGCTCCTCGTCAGGGGCAGATACGCAGTATTTT. This gives the protein CASSSSSGADTQYF.

The CDR3 reads CASGPFIREQFF. DNA of the CDR3: TGTGCTAGTGGTCCTTTTATTCGTGAGCAGTTCTTC. The chain employs TRBV12-5 and TRBJ2-1; no firm D call. The CDR3 covers 12 residues. Germline V gene lookup returns CDR1 LGHNT and CDR2 FRNRAP. The V gene lost 5 bases and the J gene lost 9 bases, with 11 bases spanning the gap.

The gene calls are TRBV4-2 and TRBJ1-5, with D perhaps TRBD1 (5 bases). V was cut by 0 bases and J by 6 bases, with 15 bases left in between. Germline CDR1 and CDR2: LGHNA and YNFKEQ. The CDR3 loop spans 16 amino acids. CDR3 bases: TGTGCCAGCAGCCAAGATTACGGACAAGCTCCTCAGCCCCAGCATTTT. Its translation is CASSQDYGQAPQPQHF.

This clone was counted between two and nine times. This chain joins TRBV7-3 and TRBJ2-5; no definite D call. Trimming cost V 1 base and J 1 base, with 7 bases left between them. The CDR3 loop spans 14 amino acids. Per the germline V gene, CDR1 is SGHTA and CDR2 is FQGTGA. The CDR3 spells CASSLRASQETQYF. In nucleotides, the CDR3 is TGTGCCAGCAGCTTAAGGGCAAGCCAAGAGACCCAGTACTTC.

CDR3 protein: CASSLGGSTDTQYF. The CDR3 bases are TGCGCCAGCAGCTTAGGAGGGAGCACAGATACGCAGTATTTT. The V call is TRBV5-1, the J call TRBJ2-3, with D possibly being TRBD2 (6 bases). Trimming shortened V by 2 bases and J by 0 bases, and 7 bases separated the two germline ends. The CDR3 contains 14 residues. Per the germline V gene, CDR1 is SGHRS and CDR2 is YFSETQ.

CDR3 DNA sequence: TGTGCCAGCAGCCCGGAGACAGGGTATGGCTACACCTTC. Its translation is CASSPETGYGYTF. This chain connects TRBV6-5 to TRBJ1-2; 7 bases are a match to TRBD1. Trimming at V came to 6 bases and at J to 5 bases, leaving 6 bases not matched to a gene. Germline CDR1 MNHEY, CDR2 SVGAGI. The CDR3 loop spans 13 amino acids.

This clone has a single count. Here the CDR3 reads CASSAPGGGVNQPQHF. CDR3 nucleotides: TGTGCCAGCAGTGCCCCAGGAGGCGGGGTCAATCAGCCCCAGCATTTT. The chain combines TRBV25-1 with TRBJ1-5; D remains unclear. This CDR3 spans 16 amino acids. The V gene's germline CDR1 is MGHDK and CDR2 SYGVNS. V shed 4 bases and J shed 3 bases, with 16 bases lying between them.

In its sample, this clone was seen a few times. V and J are TRBV28 and TRBJ2-7, with 7 bases fitting TRBD2. CDR1 MDHEN and CDR2 SYDVKM come from the germline V gene. This CDR3 comprises 15 residues. The V and J ends lost 8 bases and 0 bases, in that order; junction bases with no gene match: 10. In nucleotides, the CDR3 is TGTGCCAGCTCCTCTTGGGGGGGGAGCTCCTACGAGCAGTACTTC. Amino acids: CASSSWGGSSYEQYF.

The V and J genes are TRBV13 and TRBJ2-7, with 7 bases aligning to TRBD2. The CDR3 has 15 residues. Trimming cost V 4 bases and J 2 bases; bases outside gene matches: 8. The germline V gene has CDR1 PRHDT and CDR2 FYEKMQ (reference sequence). The CDR3 DNA sequence: TGTGCCAGCAGCTGGGGAGGGACTGAGGCCTACGAGCAGTACTTC. Translating gives CASSWGGTEAYEQYF.

This chain joins TRBV5-1 and TRBJ2-1, with 14 nucleotides matching TRBD2. Trimming at V came to 0 bases and at J to 6 bases, leaving 14 bases not matched to a gene. Germline lookup yields CDR1 SGHRS and CDR2 YFSETQ. CDR3 length equals 20 residues. The CDR3 loop is CASSLGAPVGTSGRFNEQFF. CDR3 sequence (DNA): TGCGCCAGCAGCTTGGGGGCCCCCGTTGGGACTAGCGGGAGATTCAATGAGCAGTTCTTC.

The table lists this clone with a count of one. The V gene is TRBV27, the J gene TRBJ2-7, with 9 bases identical to TRBD1. J was trimmed by 0 bases and V by 7 bases; bases with no gene match: 7. The CDR3 is 15 residues long. CDR1 MNHEY and CDR2 SMNVEV come from the germline V gene (reference sequence). The CDR3 region has the DNA TGTGCCAGCAAACCGGGACAGGGAGTCTCCTACGAGCAGTACTTC. It translates to CASKPGQGVSYEQYF.